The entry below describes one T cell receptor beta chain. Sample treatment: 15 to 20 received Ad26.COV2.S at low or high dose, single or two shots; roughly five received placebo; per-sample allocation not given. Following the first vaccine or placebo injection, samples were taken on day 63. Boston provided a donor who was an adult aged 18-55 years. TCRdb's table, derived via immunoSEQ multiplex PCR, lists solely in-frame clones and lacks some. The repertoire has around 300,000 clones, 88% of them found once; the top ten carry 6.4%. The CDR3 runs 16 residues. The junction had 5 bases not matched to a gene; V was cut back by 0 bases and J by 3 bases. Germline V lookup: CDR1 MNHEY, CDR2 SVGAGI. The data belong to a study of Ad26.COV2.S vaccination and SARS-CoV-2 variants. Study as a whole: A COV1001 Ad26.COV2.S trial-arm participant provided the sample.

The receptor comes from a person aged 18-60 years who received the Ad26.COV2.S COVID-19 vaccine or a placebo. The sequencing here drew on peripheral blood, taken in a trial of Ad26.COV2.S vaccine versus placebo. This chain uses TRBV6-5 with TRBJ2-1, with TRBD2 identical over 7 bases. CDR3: CASSYSFQRGYNEQFF. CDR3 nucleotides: TGTGCCAGCAGTTACTCGTTCCAGCGGGGCTACAATGAGCAGTTCTTC.